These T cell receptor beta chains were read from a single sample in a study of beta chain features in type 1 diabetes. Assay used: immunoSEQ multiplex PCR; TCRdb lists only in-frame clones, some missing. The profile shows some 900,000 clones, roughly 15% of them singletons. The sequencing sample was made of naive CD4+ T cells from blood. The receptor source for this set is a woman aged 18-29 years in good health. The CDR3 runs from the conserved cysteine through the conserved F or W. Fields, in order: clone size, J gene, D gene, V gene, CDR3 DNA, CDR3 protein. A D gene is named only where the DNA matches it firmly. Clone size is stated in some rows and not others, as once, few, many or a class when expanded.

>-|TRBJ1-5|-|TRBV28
TGTGCCAGCAGTTTTCCAGGCAATCAGCCCCAGCATTTT
CASSFPGNQPQHF
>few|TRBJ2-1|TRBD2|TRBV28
TGTGCCAGCATTCCCGGGACTAGCTCCTACAATGAGCAGTTCTTC
CASIPGTSSYNEQFF
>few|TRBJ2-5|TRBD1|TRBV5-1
TGCGCCAGCAGCTCGTCCGTGTTACAGGGGGCCTTCCAAGAGACCCAGTACTTC
CASSSSVLQGAFQETQYF
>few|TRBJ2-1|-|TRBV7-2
TGTGCCAGCAGCTTAGACATATCGAATGAGCAGTTCTTC
CASSLDISNEQFF
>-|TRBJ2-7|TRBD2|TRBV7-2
TGTGCCAGCAGCTTAGTCTCTACTAGCGGGAGTGGGGAGCAGTACTTC
CASSLVSTSGSGEQYF
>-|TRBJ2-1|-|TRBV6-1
TGTGCCAGCAGTGAAGGGGGCCATGAGCAGTTCTTC
CASSEGGHEQFF
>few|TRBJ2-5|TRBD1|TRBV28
TGTGCCAGCAGTTTAATGGGACAGGGCCAAGAGACCCAGTACTTC
CASSLMGQGQETQYF
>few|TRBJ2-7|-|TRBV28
TGTGCCAGCAATATAGGGGGGAGCTCCTACGAGCAGTACTTC
CASNIGGSSYEQYF
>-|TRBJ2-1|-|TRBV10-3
TGTGCCATCAGTGAACTGAGGAATGAGCAGTTCTTC
CAISELRNEQFF
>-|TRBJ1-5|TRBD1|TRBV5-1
TGCGCCAGCAGCTTAACAGGGGAAGGCTCTCAGCCCCAGCATTTT
CASSLTGEGSQPQHF
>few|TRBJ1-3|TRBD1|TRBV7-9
TGTGCCAGCAGCTGGGACCGGGACAGTGGAAACACCATATATTTT
CASSWDRDSGNTIYF
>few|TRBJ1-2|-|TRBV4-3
TGCGCCAGCAGCCAAGATCTTGGGCCAGGGAACTATGGCTACACCTTC
CASSQDLGPGNYGYTF
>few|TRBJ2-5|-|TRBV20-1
TGCAGTGCTAGAGTATATGAAGCCCAGTACTTC
CSARVYEAQYF
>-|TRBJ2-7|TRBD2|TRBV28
TGTGCCAGCAGTCGCGGTAGCGGGAGGGCGGGGGAGCAGTACTTC
CASSRGSGRAGEQYF
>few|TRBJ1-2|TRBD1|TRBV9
TGTGCCAGCAGCGTCGCCACAGGGGTGCAGAGCTATGGCTACACCTTC
CASSVATGVQSYGYTF
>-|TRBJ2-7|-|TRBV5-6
TGTGCCAGCAGCTTGAGACGGCTACGTGAGCAGTACTTC
CASSLRRLREQYF
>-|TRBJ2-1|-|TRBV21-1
TGTGCCAGCAGCTCCTTTCAGCTAGCGGTTGGGGATGAGCAGTTCTTC
CASSSFQLAVGDEQFF
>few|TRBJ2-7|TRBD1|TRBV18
TGTGCCAGCTCATGGACAGGGGGGAACGAGCAGTACTTC
CASSWTGGNEQYF
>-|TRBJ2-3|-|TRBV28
TGTGCCAGCAGTTTAGCGACACGGCTTACGCAGTATTTT
CASSLATRLTQYF
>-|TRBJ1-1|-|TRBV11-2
TGTGCCAGCAGTTTGGCGTCCTGGACGGGGAACACTGAAGCTTTCTTT
CASSLASWTGNTEAFF
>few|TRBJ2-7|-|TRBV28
TGTGCCAGCAGTTTAAGTCTGAAGATTTCCTCCTACGAGCAGTACTTC
CASSLSLKISSYEQYF
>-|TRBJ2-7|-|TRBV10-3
TGTGCCATCAGTGAGTCGGCCAGGGGGGAAGAGCAGTACTTC
CAISESARGEEQYF
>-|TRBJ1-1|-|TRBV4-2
TGTGCCAGCAGCCAGGGTACTGAAGCTTTCTTT
CASSQGTEAFF
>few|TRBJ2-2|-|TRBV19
TGTGCCAGTAAGGAGACTCGCCCCGGGGAGCTGTTTTTT
CASKETRPGELFF
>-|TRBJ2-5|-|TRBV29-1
TGCAGCGTTGAGAGCAAGGAGACCCAGTACTTC
CSVESKETQYF
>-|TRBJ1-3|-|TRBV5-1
TGCGCCAGCAGCTTGCTTCCTTCCGCTGGAAACACCATATATTTT
CASSLLPSAGNTIYF
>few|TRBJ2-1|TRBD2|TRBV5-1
TGCGCCAGCAGCTTGCCGGGGACTAGCGGGAGAATGGCCCAGTTCTTC
CASSLPGTSGRMAQFF
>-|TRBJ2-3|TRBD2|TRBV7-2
TGTGCCAGCACCTTGACTAGCGGCACAGATACGCAGTATTTT
CASTLTSGTDTQYF
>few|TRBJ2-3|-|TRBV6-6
TGTGCCAGCAGTAATGGATACACAGATACGCAGTATTTT
CASSNGYTDTQYF
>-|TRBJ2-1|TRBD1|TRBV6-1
TGTGCCAGCAGTGGTGGACAGGGGGGTAGTCGGAATGAGCAGTTCTTC
CASSGGQGGSRNEQFF
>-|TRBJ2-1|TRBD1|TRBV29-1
TGCAGCGTTGTCCGGGACAGGTACAATGAGCAGTTCTTC
CSVVRDRYNEQFF
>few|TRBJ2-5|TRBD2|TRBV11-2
TGTGCCAGCAGAAGGGGACTAGCGGGACTAGAGACCCAGTACTTC
CASRRGLAGLETQYF
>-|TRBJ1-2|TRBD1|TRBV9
TGTGCCAGCAGCGTCGGGACAGGGGGTTATGGTGGCTACACCTTC
CASSVGTGGYGGYTF
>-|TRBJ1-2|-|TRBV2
TGTGCCAGCAGTGACGAGTGGTATGGCTACACCTTC
CASSDEWYGYTF
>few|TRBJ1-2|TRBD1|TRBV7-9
TGTGCCAGCAGCTTAGCGGACAGGGTGGGCTATGGCTACACCTTC
CASSLADRVGYGYTF
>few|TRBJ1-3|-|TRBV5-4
TGTGCCAGCAGCTTGCTCGGGGCCTCTGGAAACACCATATATTTT
CASSLLGASGNTIYF
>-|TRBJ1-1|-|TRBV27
TGTGCCAGCAGTTTCCCGGGGAACACTGAAGCTTTCTTT
CASSFPGNTEAFF
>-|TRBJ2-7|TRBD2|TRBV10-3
TGTGCCATCAGTGAGTCCACCGGGACTAGCGGTTCCCGGGCGCACTTC
CAISESTGTSGSRAHF
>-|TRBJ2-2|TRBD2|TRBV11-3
TGTGCCAGCAGCACAAGCGGGAGCGGCACCGGGGAGCTGTTTTTT
CASSTSGSGTGELFF
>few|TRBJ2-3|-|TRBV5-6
TGTGCCAGCAGCTTATCGGATACGCAGTATTTT
CASSLSDTQYF
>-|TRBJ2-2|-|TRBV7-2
TGTGCCAGCAGACCTAATATTGGGGCAACCGGGGAGCTGTTTTTT
CASRPNIGATGELFF
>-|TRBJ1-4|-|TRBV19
TGTGCCAGTAGTATCGAGTCAGCGGGGAGTGAAAAACTGTTTTTT
CASSIESAGSEKLFF
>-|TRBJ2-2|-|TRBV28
TGTGCCAGCAGTTTATGGGGGGCGAACACCGGGGAGCTGTTTTTT
CASSLWGANTGELFF
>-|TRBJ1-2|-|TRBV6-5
TGTGCCAGCAGCCCCGGGCGGACGAGGTACCTCGGCTACACCTTC
CASSPGRTRYLGYTF
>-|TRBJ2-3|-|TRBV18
TGTGCCAGCTCACCACCGTGGACATCTAACACAGATACGCAGTATTTT
CASSPPWTSNTDTQYF
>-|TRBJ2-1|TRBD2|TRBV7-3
TGTGCCAGCAGCCCCCCGGGACTAGGCGATGAGCAGTTCTTC
CASSPPGLGDEQFF